The clone carrying this T cell receptor beta chain was observed at least ten times. Its antigen is not known. Trimming took 6 bases from V and 7 from J; bases not matched to a gene: 11. Germline lookup yields CDR1 MNHEY and CDR2 SMNVEV (reference sequence). The CDR3 runs to 15 residues. The entry originates in a study of regulatory T cells in long-lasting Graves disease. Study information: Patients with new Graves' disease had used antithyroid drugs below 3 months. The study's findings and limits: Lower TCR diversity characterized persistent Graves' patients relative to newly diagnosed patients. TRBV28, TRBJ1-2 and TRBJ2-5 emerged as the favored segments in persistent disease.

As for time point: newly diagnosed GD, antithyroid drugs for less than 3 months. From PBMCs, RNA was extracted and then used to make the TCR library. Relying on iRepertoire HTBI primers and Arm-PCR of CDR3 regions, the team built TCR beta libraries. TCRdb redid the calling of the multiplex PCR reads with MiXCR, one entry per CDR3 protein. Of about 320,000 distinct CDR3 sequences listed, 15% to 20% are singletons. This TCR was recovered from a female donor with Graves disease. The rearrangement links TRBV27 to TRBJ1-1; 10 nucleotides line up with TRBD1. This specimen was peripheral blood mononuclear cells (PBMCs), taken at new diagnosis, from a patient treated with antithyroid drugs. In DNA, the CDR3 is TGTGCCAGCAGCCCAGGACAGGGGGTTTCGAATGAAGCTTTCTTT. This encodes CASSPGQGVSNEAFF.